This T cell receptor (beta chain) was found in a study of cytomegalovirus exposure and HLA in healthy donors listed by TCRdb under 2017. Notes on the research overall: According to a later analysis, one platform produced both the 120 validation repertoires and the 730 or so repertoires of the first cohort. The study aimed to test whether cataloging public T cell receptors could reveal signatures of past pathogen exposure. A separate validation cohort of roughly 130 different subjects was used in addition to the roughly 700-subject first cohort. The study combined high-throughput TCR immunosequencing, statistical association of individual TCRs with disease status, and machine learning to predict cytomegalovirus infection status.

Notes on this clone: This receptor's antigen is unknown. Per-base quality was not reported, and no clone a single base away is much larger than it.

The method was the immunoSEQ multiplex PCR assay. The authors' analysis ran thus. A statistical classification framework was built to diagnose cytomegalovirus status from the catalog of TCR beta chain sequences. TCRdb retrieved this table from immuneACCESS and kept in-frame rearrangements only. Not all clones are present; in checked studies, unresolved V genes account for under half, and no reason is known for the remainder. The D gene and trimming were derived from the DNA, and the V and J assignments and clone size from that table. The sample table shows roughly 140,000 clones, and about 86% are seen once. The top ten clonotypes cover roughly 7.7% of the sample. The donors were included in the validation cohort of some 120 subjects, a group kept apart from the approximately 700-subject first cohort. On the study overall, not on this receptor specifically: Cytomegalovirus status was reported to be diagnosed by the classifier with high specificity and sensitivity in both the original and validation cohorts. Across donors, most TCR sequences were observed very rarely, whereas some public TCRs were present in many individuals. A later analysis lacked HLA typing for the validation cohort, so it scored co-occurrence in that cohort across all 110 or so repertoires. In vitro tests confirmed that a few of the cytomegalovirus-associated TCR beta chains recognize cytomegalovirus antigens. A total of around 150 TCR beta chains were listed by the study as associated with cytomegalovirus. It was suggested by the authors that the approach could potentially be generalized to other disease states and immunological phenotypes. Subsequent analysis determined that TCRs grouped into clusters in the first cohort also showed a tendency toward co-occurrence across the 120 or so validation repertoires, and approximately 93% of cluster scores exceeded 0.

This receptor was identified in a woman between 18 and 29 years old in good health and CMV-seropositive. Material: PBMCs.

CDR3 region: CASISGQFSNQPQHF. The sequenced DNA is TGTGCCAGCATCTCGGGACAGTTTAGCAATCAGCCCCAGCATTTT. The chain was built from TRBV28 and TRBJ1-5; TRBD1 matches 7 bases in the middle. CDR1 MDHEN and CDR2 SYDVKM were looked up in the germline V gene. Compared with germline, V lacks 7 bases and J lacks 0 bases; bases without a gene match: 6. The CDR3 sequence holds 15 residues, the cysteine and phenylalanine included. Only the CDR3 DNA stays, 45 bases, in frame from base 1. With the portions outside the CDR3 filled from the reference TRBV28 and TRBJ1-5 genes, the complete variable region becomes DVKVTQSSRYLVKRTGEKVFLECVQDMDHENMFWYRQDPGLGLRLIYFSYDVKMKEKGDIPEGYSVSREKKERFSLILESASTNQTSMYLCASISGQFSNQPQHFGDGTRLSIL.